These 27 T cell receptor beta chains originate from one sample sequenced in a study of OX40 agonist ivuxolimab in advanced cancers. Profiling relied on immunoSEQ multiplex PCR, and the TCRdb table lists in-frame clones only, not all of them. The sample consists of 50,000 to 80,000 clones, about 88% of them appearing once. This specimen consisted of CD4+ or CD8+ T cells sorted from blood, obtained in a trial of the OX40 agonist ivuxolimab. These receptors came from an adult with an advanced solid tumor such as melanoma, head and neck, liver or kidney cancer.

This clone was seen just once. The chain uses TRBV7-8 and TRBJ2-7; TRBD1 matches 7 bases. CDR3 size: 15 residues. J lost 0 bases, V lost 3 bases, and 5 bases had no gene match. Germline V gene sequence: CDR1 SGHVS, CDR2 FQNEAQ. CDR3 bases: TGTGCCAGCAGCTTGTCCGGGACAGTCTCCTACGAGCAGTACTTC. This encodes CASSLSGTVSYEQYF.

The chain couples TRBV2 to TRBJ2-3; D possibly matches TRBD1 or TRBD2 (5 bases each). Germline V gene sequence: CDR1 SNHLY, CDR2 FYNNEI. V was clipped by 6 bases and J by 0 bases, with 13 bases between them. CDR3 length equals 15 residues. The CDR3 region is CASRAGTTSTDTQYF. The DNA for the CDR3 is TGTGCCAGCAGAGCCGGGACCACTAGCACAGATACGCAGTATTTT.

This clone was counted once. The chain links TRBV25-1 to TRBJ2-1; a possible D gene is TRBD1 (6 bases). Germline values: CDR1 MGHDK, CDR2 SYGVNS. This CDR3 comprises 17 residues. V lost 7 bases, J lost 0 bases, and 19 bases lay in between. The CDR3 is CASTPSSGEGSYNEQFF. DNA of the CDR3: TGTGCCAGCACACCATCTTCAGGGGAAGGCTCCTACAATGAGCAGTTCTTC.

The rearrangement uses TRBV18 and TRBJ1-1; no reliable D call. Germline-derived CDR1 and CDR2 are KGHSH and LQKENI. With 0 bases removed from V and 0 bases from J, the gap between germline ends came to 5 bases. The CDR3 is 14 amino acids. The CDR3 sequence is CASSPPGMNTEAFF. As DNA, the CDR3 is TGTGCCAGCTCACCACCAGGGATGAACACTGAAGCTTTCTTT.

The chain has TRBV19 and TRBJ2-4; weak D call: TRBD2 (6 bases). CDR1 is LNHDA, CDR2 SQIVND, per germline (reference sequence). The V and J ends lost 3 bases and 5 bases respectively, with 17 bases between them. The CDR3 has 16 amino acids. The CDR3 region is CASSMGGRLRENIQYF. In nucleotides, the CDR3 is TGTGCCAGTAGTATGGGGGGTAGGCTTCGGGAAAACATTCAGTACTTC.

V usage is TRBV1 and J usage is TRBJ2-4; the table's D call of TRBD1 was not tested on the DNA. TRBV1 is deemed a pseudogene. This CDR3 is 18 amino acids long. The CDR3 DNA reads as TGCACCAGCAGCCCGGGACCCCTGACGGGACAGGGAGAAAACATTCAGTACTTC. This sequence encodes CTSSPGPLTGQGENIQYF.

This chain links TRBV18 with TRBJ1-1; TRBD1 matches at 7 bases. CDR3 length equals 16 residues. After removal of 3 bases from V and 4 bases from J, the junction contained 11 bases not matched to a gene. Germline lookup yields CDR1 KGHSH and CDR2 LQKENI. CDR3 residues: CASSPNRQGGITEAFF. DNA for the CDR3: TGTGCCAGCTCACCGAACCGACAGGGAGGGATCACTGAAGCTTTCTTT.

The chain uses TRBV5-5 and TRBJ2-7; D remains ambiguous. The CDR3 is made up of 14 amino acids. Trimming removed 0 bases at V and 6 bases at J, with 13 bases between. In germline, CDR1 is SGHKS, CDR2 YYEKEE (reference sequence). CDR3 sequence: CASSLGVSVIEQYF. The CDR3 DNA reads TGTGCCAGCAGCTTGGGCGTCAGCGTAATCGAGCAGTACTTC.

V gene TRBV5-1 combines with J gene TRBJ1-6; TRBD1 agrees at 11 bases. The CDR3 runs 15 residues. Germline values: CDR1 SGHRS, CDR2 YFSETQ. J gave up 10 bases and V 0 bases, and 3 bases lay outside the gene matches. The CDR3 DNA reads TGCGCCAGCAGCTTGGAGGACAGGGGGCTATCACCCCTCCACTTT. Protein: CASSLEDRGLSPLHF.

This chain uses TRBV7-2 with TRBJ1-5; D is undetermined. Trimming removed 0 bases from V and 3 bases from J, with 3 bases in between. This CDR3 spans 13 amino acids. Germline V gives CDR1 SGHTA, CDR2 FQGNSA. CDR3 in DNA: TGTGCCAGCAGCTTAGCCTTCAATCAGCCCCAGCATTTT. The encoded protein is CASSLAFNQPQHF.

This chain connects TRBV7-9 to TRBJ2-7; D possibly corresponds to TRBD2 (6 bases). The CDR3 covers 14 residues. Germline values: CDR1 SEHNR, CDR2 FQNEAQ (reference sequence). V was trimmed by 4 bases and J by 7 bases, leaving 17 bases between them. CDR3 coding DNA: TGTGCCAGCAGCTCCGGGGACTGGGAAGGAGAGCAGTACTTC. Protein product: CASSSGDWEGEQYF.

The chain recombines TRBV6-5 with TRBJ1-2, with no clear D. The V end was cut by 6 bases, the J end by 6 bases, with 11 bases between. Germline V gives CDR1 MNHEY, CDR2 SVGAGI. This CDR3 region has 12 residues. The chain's CDR3 is CASRRGENGYTF. Written as DNA, the CDR3 is TGTGCCAGCAGAAGAGGAGAAAATGGCTACACCTTC.

CDR3 residues: CASSPRSRELFF. The CDR3 coding sequence is TGTGCCAGCTCACCGCGGTCCCGGGAGCTGTTTTTT. The chain joins TRBV18 to TRBJ2-2; no reliable D call. CDR1 is KGHSH and CDR2 is LQKENI in the germline V gene. CDR3 length: 12 amino acids. V shed 3 bases and J shed 9 bases, with 8 bases lying between them.

This clone was counted a few times. The CDR3 is CASSQDRGWETQYF. Here the CDR3 DNA reads TGTGCCAGCAGCCAGGACAGGGGATGGGAGACCCAGTACTTC. The V gene is TRBV5-4, the J gene TRBJ2-5; TRBD1 aligns across 9 bases. The germline gives CDR1 SGHNT, CDR2 YYREEE (reference sequence). The CDR3 extends over 14 amino acids. Trimming took 4 bases from V and 5 from J; bases not matched to a gene: 6.

The J gene is TRBJ2-2, the V gene TRBV30; D not resolved. The CDR3 covers 12 residues. Trimming took 4 bases from V and 1 from J, leaving 4 bases between them. Germline values: CDR1 GTSNPN, CDR2 SVGIG (reference sequence). CDR3 nucleotides: TGTGCCTGGACAGAGAACACCGGGGAGCTGTTTTTT. Its translation is CAWTENTGELFF.

This chain joins TRBV29-1 and TRBJ2-7; 10 bases match TRBD1. Germline V gene data show CDR1 as SQVTM and CDR2 as ANQGSEA. V shed 4 bases and J 1 base; nucleotides not matched to a gene: 19. This CDR3 is 19 amino acids long. CDR3: CSVGGPVVEGQGKSYEQYF. The CDR3 nucleotides read TGCAGCGTTGGCGGCCCGGTTGTCGAGGGACAGGGGAAGTCCTACGAGCAGTACTTC.

The V and J genes are TRBV27 and TRBJ1-3, with D possibly being TRBD1 (6 bases). The germline V gene encodes CDR1 MNHEY and CDR2 SMNVEV (reference sequence). The V gene lost 5 bases and the J gene lost 7 bases, with 15 bases spanning the gap. The CDR3 is 14 amino acids. CDR3 in amino acids: CASSAQGMGNTIYF. The CDR3 DNA follows: TGTGCCAGCAGTGCTCAGGGGATGGGGAACACCATATATTTT.

The chain couples TRBV28 to TRBJ1-5; 7 bases are a match to TRBD1. Trimming cost V 3 bases and J 1 base; bases outside gene matches: 9. This CDR3 has 17 amino acids. The germline V gene encodes CDR1 MDHEN and CDR2 SYDVKM. CDR3 sequence: CASSFIPPGQSNQPQHF. The CDR3 region has the DNA TGTGCCAGCAGTTTTATCCCGCCGGGACAGAGCAATCAGCCCCAGCATTTT.

The chain links TRBV11-3 to TRBJ1-1; perhaps TRBD1 as D (5 bases). Trimming took 8 bases from V and 0 from J, leaving 10 bases between them. Per the germline V gene, CDR1 is SGHNT and CDR2 is YENEEA. The CDR3 consists of 13 residues. The CDR3 is CASSRQMNTEAFF. CDR3 coding DNA: TGTGCCAGCTCTCGACAGATGAACACTGAAGCTTTCTTT. Based on the CDR3 plus reference TRBV11-3 and TRBJ1-1, the full variable domain is EAGVVQSPRYKIIEKKQPVAFWCNPISGHNTLYWYLQNLGQGPELLIRYENEEAVDDSQLPKDRFSAERLKGVDSTLKIQPAELGDSAVYLCASSRQMNTEAFFGQGTRLTVV.

V gene TRBV9 combines with J gene TRBJ2-2; possible D gene TRBD1, 5 bases. CDR3 length equals 12 residues. Germline assignment: CDR1 SGDLS and CDR2 YYNGEE. V gave up 2 bases and J gave up 6 bases, with 5 bases separating them. The CDR3 region is CASSVGPGELFF. The CDR3 DNA reads as TGTGCCAGCAGCGTGGGGCCCGGGGAGCTGTTTTTT.

This chain uses TRBV5-4 with TRBJ2-7; 8 bases align to TRBD1. Germline V lookup: CDR1 SGHNT, CDR2 YYREEE (reference sequence). CDR3 length: 14 amino acids. J was trimmed by 5 bases and V by 4 bases; bases with no gene match: 8. CDR3 in amino acids: CASSTTGGLDEQYF. The CDR3 bases are TGTGCCAGCAGCACCACAGGGGGGCTGGACGAGCAGTACTTC.

This sequence joins TRBV5-1 and TRBJ2-5; D not resolved. The germline V and J ends were trimmed by 1 base and 2 bases, with 6 bases remaining between them. Germline V gene lookup returns CDR1 SGHRS and CDR2 YFSETQ. The CDR3 has 13 amino acids. CDR3 residues: CASSLPRQETQYF. CDR3 DNA sequence: TGCGCCAGCAGCTTGCCCCGGCAAGAGACCCAGTACTTC.

V is TRBV28 and J is TRBJ2-4; D is possibly TRBD2 (5 bases). The CDR3 loop spans 15 amino acids. Trimming cost V 6 bases and J 8 bases, with 20 bases left between them. Germline lookup yields CDR1 MDHEN and CDR2 SYDVKM. CDR3 DNA sequence: TGTGCCAGCAGGATCCCCGGGAAATTTGGCGACATTCAGTACTTC. Encoded protein: CASRIPGKFGDIQYF.

The chain links TRBV7-9 to TRBJ2-6; no reliable D call. Germline-derived CDR1 and CDR2 are SEHNR and FQNEAQ (reference sequence). The CDR3 spans 18 residues. V lost 2 bases, J lost 0 bases, and 14 bases lay in between. The CDR3 nucleotides are TGTGCCAGCAGCTTATCGCGAAGCTCAAGCTCTGGGGCCAACGTCCTGACTTTC. Encoded protein: CASSLSRSSSSGANVLTF.

V usage is TRBV5-1 and J usage is TRBJ2-2, with D unclear. In germline, CDR1 is SGHRS, CDR2 YFSETQ. The CDR3 runs 15 residues. Trimming stripped 5 bases from V and 0 bases from J, with 11 bases between. The CDR3 DNA follows: TGCGCCAGCAGTTCAGACATCGCGAACACCGGGGAGCTGTTTTTT. Amino acids: CASSSDIANTGELFF.

The chain carries TRBV2 and TRBJ2-3; 10 nucleotides agree with TRBD2. Germline CDR1 reads SNHLY; CDR2 reads FYNNEI. This CDR3 contains 16 residues. J gave up 0 bases and V 5 bases, and 5 bases lay outside the gene matches. CDR3 amino acids: CASSRTSGLSTDTQYF. CDR3 DNA sequence: TGTGCCAGCAGTCGGACTAGCGGACTTAGCACAGATACGCAGTATTTT.

This clone appeared once. The chain recombines TRBV5-1 with TRBJ1-1; D not resolved. This CDR3 has 13 amino acids. The germline gives CDR1 SGHRS, CDR2 YFSETQ. V was trimmed by 0 bases and J by 3 bases, leaving 6 bases between them. This chain's CDR3 is CASSLGGDTEAFF. The CDR3 region has the DNA TGCGCCAGCAGCTTGGGGGGAGACACTGAAGCTTTCTTT.